These T cell receptor beta chains were read from a single sample in a study of blood T cell repertoires in COVID-19. Method: immunoSEQ multiplex PCR; TCRdb's copy keeps in-frame clones and lacks some. The table shows hundreds of thousands of clones, with approximately 91% occurring only once. Sequencing input: peripheral blood. The receptors derive from a woman between 55 and 75 years old with acute or convalescent COVID-19. CDR3s include the opening cysteine and the closing phenylalanine or tryptophan. The order of the fields is clone size, J gene, D gene, V gene, CDR3 length, CDR3 DNA, CDR3 protein. D genes are given only for firm matches. A clone size is listed for some rows: how often the clone was seen (once, few, many), or a class if it is expanded.

NA TRBJ1-5 TRBD1 TRBV7-8 14 TGTGCCAGCAGCCCGGGACAGGCCTGGCAGCCCCAGCATTTT CASSPGQAWQPQHF
NA TRBJ1-1 TRBD1 TRBV2 13 TGTGCCAGCAGCAGGGGGCTGAGCACTGAAGCTTTCTTT CASSRGLSTEAFF
NA TRBJ1-1 NA TRBV28 14 TGTGCCAGCAGTTTGCTGTTTGGAGACACTGAAGCTTTCTTT CASSLLFGDTEAFF
NA TRBJ2-3 TRBD2 TRBV4-2 16 TGTGCCAGCAGCGCCTTTAGCGGGGGCAGCACAGATACGCAGTATTTT CASSAFSGGSTDTQYF
once TRBJ2-1 NA TRBV7-9 16 TGTGCCACCGAAAGAAGCGAGGCAAGTATAGAGAATGAGCAGTTCTTC CATERSEASIENEQFF
NA TRBJ2-2 NA TRBV13 15 TGTGCCAGCAGCTTAGGAGGGGCGAACACCGGGGAGCTGTTTTTT CASSLGGANTGELFF
NA TRBJ1-3 TRBD1 TRBV5-1 16 TGCGCCAGCAGCCCGACAGGGCCAAGCTCTGGAAACACCATATATTTT CASSPTGPSSGNTIYF
NA TRBJ2-1 NA TRBV20-1 10 TGCAGTGCCTATAACAATGAGCAGTTCTTC CSAYNNEQFF
NA TRBJ2-7 TRBD1 TRBV5-1 14 TGCGCCAGCAGCTCGGGACAGGGGTCCTACGAGCAGTACTTC CASSSGQGSYEQYF
NA TRBJ2-7 TRBD1 TRBV5-5 16 TGTGCCAGCAGCAGCCGTTGGACAGGGAATCCCTACGAGCAGTACTTC CASSSRWTGNPYEQYF
once TRBJ1-3 NA TRBV29-1 16 TGCAGCGTTGAAGCTCCGGGACATAGCTCTGGAAACACCATATATTTT CSVEAPGHSSGNTIYF
few TRBJ2-7 TRBD2 TRBV7-9 16 TGTGCCAGCAGCTTGGGACTAGCGGGGGAGGCCTACGAGCAGTACTTC CASSLGLAGEAYEQYF
once TRBJ1-6 NA TRBV3-1/TRBV3-2 15 TGTGCCAGCAGCCAAGAGGCCTGGGGGCAATCACCCCTCCACTTT CASSQEAWGQSPLHF
NA TRBJ2-1 TRBD2 TRBV9 16 TGTGCCAGCAGCGTAGGGCCGGGGCGGGAGTCTAATGAGCAGTTCTTC CASSVGPGRESNEQFF
NA TRBJ2-3 TRBD2 TRBV10-3 14 TGTGCCATCAGTCCCGAGCGGGAGGCAGATACGCAGTATTTT CAISPEREADTQYF
NA TRBJ1-1 NA TRBV28 17 TGTGCCAGCAGTTTGGAGGGCGCGGGGCACATGAACACTGAAGCTTTCTTT CASSLEGAGHMNTEAFF
NA TRBJ2-3 TRBD2 TRBV4-3 17 TGCGCCAGCAGCCAAGATTTACCGGGAGGGCCCACAGATACGCAGTATTTT CASSQDLPGGPTDTQYF
NA TRBJ2-7 TRBD1 TRBV15 16 TGTGCCACCAGCAGGGGTGGACAGGGAGGCAACTACGAGCAGTACTTC CATSRGGQGGNYEQYF
NA TRBJ1-1 NA TRBV5-1 15 TGCGCCAGCAGCTGGGCGCGAGGGCAGAACACTGAAGCTTTCTTT CASSWARGQNTEAFF
NA TRBJ1-2 NA TRBV28 13 TGTGCCAGCAGTCAACCCGCGCTCTATGGCTACACCTTC CASSQPALYGYTF
NA TRBJ2-1 NA TRBV12-3/TRBV12-4 13 TGTGCCAGCAGTTTGGGGGGTTCGAATGAGCAGTTCTTC CASSLGGSNEQFF
NA TRBJ1-6 TRBD1 TRBV7-9 16 TGTGCCAGGGAAGACAGGGGAAGCTCCTATAATTCACCCCTCCACTTT CAREDRGSSYNSPLHF
NA TRBJ2-5 NA TRBV19 15 TGTGCCAGTAGAGTGACAGGCTCCATCCAAGAGACCCAGTACTTC CASRVTGSIQETQYF
NA TRBJ2-2 NA TRBV28 12 TGTGCCAGCAGGTCTCTGACCGGGGAGCTGTTTTTT CASRSLTGELFF
once TRBJ2-7 TRBD2 TRBV5-1 13 TGCGCCAGCGGGGCGGGGGACCCCCTCGAGCAGTACTTC CASGAGDPLEQYF
NA TRBJ2-5 NA TRBV6-5 14 TGTGCCAGCAGTTACTCGCTAGCCAGGGAGACCCAGTACTTC CASSYSLARETQYF
NA TRBJ2-7 NA TRBV27 16 TGTGCCAGCAGAGGAGGGGTGGGGCAGGGGGATAACGAGCAGTACTTC CASRGGVGQGDNEQYF
NA TRBJ2-3 TRBD2 TRBV18 15 TGTGCCAGCTCACACCTAGCGGGGGCGGCAGATACGCAGTATTTT CASSHLAGAADTQYF
NA TRBJ2-7 NA TRBV24-1 13 TGTGCCACCAGTGGTCTAGAGAGCTACGAGCAGTACTTC CATSGLESYEQYF
NA TRBJ1-1 NA TRBV10-3 14 TGTGCCATCAGTGAATTGTATCTGAACACTGAAGCTTTCTTT CAISELYLNTEAFF
once TRBJ1-2 NA TRBV27 13 TGTGCCAGCAGTCCTCAACAGGGTGTTAGCTACACCTTC CASSPQQGVSYTF
NA TRBJ2-1 TRBD2 TRBV19 16 TGTGCCAGCAAAGTTTACGGGGGGACCTCCTACAATGAGCAGTTCTTC CASKVYGGTSYNEQFF
NA TRBJ2-3 NA TRBV28 13 TGTGCCAGCAGTCGGGCAGGGTGGGATACGCAGTATTTT CASSRAGWDTQYF
NA TRBJ2-5 NA TRBV7-3 14 TGTGCCAGCAGCTTAAACCCCCAGGAAGAGACCCAGTACTTC CASSLNPQEETQYF
NA TRBJ2-1 TRBD1 TRBV14 14 TGTGCCAGCAGCCAGACAGGGGTCTACAATGAGCAGTTCTTC CASSQTGVYNEQFF
NA TRBJ2-3 TRBD2 TRBV4-2 18 TGTGCCAGCAGCCAAGATTGGGGGACTAGCGGGAGGGCCGGGACGCAGTATTTT CASSQDWGTSGRAGTQYF
NA TRBJ1-2 NA TRBV18 14 TGTGCCAGCTCACCAGCGGAGAGCCTTCGTGGCTACACCTTC CASSPAESLRGYTF
NA TRBJ1-1 TRBD1 TRBV2 15 TGTGCCAGCAAGTTTGGGGGGACAGGGTGGACTGAAGCTTTCTTT CASKFGGTGWTEAFF
NA TRBJ1-5 NA TRBV9 19 TGTGCCAGCAGCCCCCCCCGGGCCAGGGTGGGAAAAAGCAATCAGCCCCAGCATTTT CASSPPRARVGKSNQPQHF
NA TRBJ2-1 TRBD2 TRBV2 13 TGTGCCGGGTCTAGCGGGGGTTACAATGAGCAGTTCTTC CAGSSGGYNEQFF
NA TRBJ1-5 TRBD1 TRBV15 15 TGTGCCACCAGCAGGTGGGGGGACAGGGATCAGCCCCAGCATTTT CATSRWGDRDQPQHF